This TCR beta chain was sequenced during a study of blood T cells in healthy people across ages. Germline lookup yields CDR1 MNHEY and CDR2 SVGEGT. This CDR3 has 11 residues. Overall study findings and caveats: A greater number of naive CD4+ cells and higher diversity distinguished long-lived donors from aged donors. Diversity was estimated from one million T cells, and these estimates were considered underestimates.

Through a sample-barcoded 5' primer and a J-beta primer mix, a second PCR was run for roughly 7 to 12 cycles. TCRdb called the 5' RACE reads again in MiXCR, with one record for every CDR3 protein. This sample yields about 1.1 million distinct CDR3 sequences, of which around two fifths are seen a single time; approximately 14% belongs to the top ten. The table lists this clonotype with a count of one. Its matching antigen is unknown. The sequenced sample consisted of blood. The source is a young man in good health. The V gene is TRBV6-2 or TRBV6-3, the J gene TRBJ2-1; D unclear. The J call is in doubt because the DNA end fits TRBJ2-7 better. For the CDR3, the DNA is TGTGCCAGCAGATCCCCGGGCGAGCAGTACTTC. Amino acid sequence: CASRSPGEQYF.